This TCR beta chain was observed in a study of OX40 agonist ivuxolimab in advanced cancers. Notes on the study in general: CD4+ and CD8+ blood T cells expanded clonally by week 6 at 0.1 to 3.0 mg/kg.

The data were produced by immunoSEQ multiplex PCR, yet TCRdb's version contains in-frame clones alone and is incomplete. The sample comprises over 50,000 clones, around four fifths of which are singletons, and about 4.8% rests with the top ten. With regard to this clone: What it recognizes is unknown.

The CDR3 extends over 14 amino acids. The V segment lost 6 bases and the J segment 5 bases; nucleotides outside the gene matches: 9. The V gene's germline CDR1 is SQVTM and CDR2 ANQGSEA. This specimen consisted of CD4+ or CD8+ T cells sorted from blood, obtained in a trial of the OX40 agonist ivuxolimab. The chain links TRBV29-1 to TRBJ1-4, with 7 nucleotides matching TRBD1. The sequence was obtained from an adult with an advanced solid tumor such as melanoma, head and neck, liver or kidney cancer. Here the CDR3 DNA reads TGCAGCGTGGCTTCGGGACAGTCGAATGAAAAACTGTTTTTT. It codes for CSVASGQSNEKLFF. Drawing the rest from reference TRBV29-1 and TRBJ1-4, the complete variable domain is SAVISQKPSRDICQRGTSLTIQCQVDSQVTMMFWYRQQPGQSLTLIATANQGSEATYESGFVIDKFPISRPNLTFSTLTVSNMSPEDSSIYLCSVASGQSNEKLFFGSGTQLSVL.